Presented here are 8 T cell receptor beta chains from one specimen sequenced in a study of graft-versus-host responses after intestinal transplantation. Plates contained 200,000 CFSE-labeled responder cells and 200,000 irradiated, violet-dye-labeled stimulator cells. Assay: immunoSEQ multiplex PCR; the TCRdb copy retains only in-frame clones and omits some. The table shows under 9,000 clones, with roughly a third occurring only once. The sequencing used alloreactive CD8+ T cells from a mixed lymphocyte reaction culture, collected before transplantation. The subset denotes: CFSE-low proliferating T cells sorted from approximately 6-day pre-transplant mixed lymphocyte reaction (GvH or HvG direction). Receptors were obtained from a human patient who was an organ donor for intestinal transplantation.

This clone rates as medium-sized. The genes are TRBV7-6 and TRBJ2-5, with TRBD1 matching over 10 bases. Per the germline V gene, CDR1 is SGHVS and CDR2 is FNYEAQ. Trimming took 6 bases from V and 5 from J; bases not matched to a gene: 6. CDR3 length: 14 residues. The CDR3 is CASRWGTGEETQYF. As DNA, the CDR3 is TGTGCCAGCAGATGGGGGACAGGGGAGGAGACCCAGTACTTC.

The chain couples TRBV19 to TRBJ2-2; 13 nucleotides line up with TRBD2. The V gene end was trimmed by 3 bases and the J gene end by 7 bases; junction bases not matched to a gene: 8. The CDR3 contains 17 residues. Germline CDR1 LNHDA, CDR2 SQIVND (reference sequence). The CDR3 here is CASSILPGTSGDGELFF. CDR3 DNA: TGTGCCAGTAGTATCCTCCCCGGGACTAGCGGGGACGGGGAGCTGTTTTTT.

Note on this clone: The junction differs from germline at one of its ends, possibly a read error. Here the CDR3 reads CASSSPDRGDPNQDIQYF. The CDR3 bases are TGTGCTAGCAGCTCTCCGGACAGGGGCGATCCCAACCAAGACATTCAGTACTTC. The chain carries TRBV7-7 and TRBJ2-4; 9 bases are shared with TRBD1. The CDR3 is 18 amino acids. Germline V gene data show CDR1 as SSHAT and CDR2 as FNYEAQ (reference sequence).

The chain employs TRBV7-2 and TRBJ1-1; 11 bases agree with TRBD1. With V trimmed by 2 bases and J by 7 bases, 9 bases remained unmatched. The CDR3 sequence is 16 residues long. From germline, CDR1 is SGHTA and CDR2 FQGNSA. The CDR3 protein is CASSLYWGQGGNEAFF. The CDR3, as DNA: TGTGCCAGCAGCTTATATTGGGGACAGGGGGGAAATGAAGCTTTCTTT.

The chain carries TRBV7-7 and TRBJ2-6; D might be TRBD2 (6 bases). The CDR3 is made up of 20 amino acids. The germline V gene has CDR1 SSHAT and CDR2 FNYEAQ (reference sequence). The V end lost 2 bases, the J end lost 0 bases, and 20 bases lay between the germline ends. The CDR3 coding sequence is TGTGCCAGCAGCTTAAAGTTTCTGGGGACTCCTAACTCTGGGGCCAACGTCCTGACTTTC. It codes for CASSLKFLGTPNSGANVLTF.

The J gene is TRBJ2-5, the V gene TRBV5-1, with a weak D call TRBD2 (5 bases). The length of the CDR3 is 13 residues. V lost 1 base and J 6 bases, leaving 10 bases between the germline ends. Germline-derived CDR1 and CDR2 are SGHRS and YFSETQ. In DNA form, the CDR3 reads TGCGCCAGCAGCTTGAAGGGAGCGAAGACCCAGTACTTC. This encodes CASSLKGAKTQYF.

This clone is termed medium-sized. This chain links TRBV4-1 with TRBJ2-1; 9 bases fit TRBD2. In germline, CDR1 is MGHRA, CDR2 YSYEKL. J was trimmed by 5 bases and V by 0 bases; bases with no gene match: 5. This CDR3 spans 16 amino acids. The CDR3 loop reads CASSQDFQRGDNEQFF. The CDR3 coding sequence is TGCGCCAGCAGCCAAGATTTCCAGCGGGGGGACAATGAGCAGTTCTTC.

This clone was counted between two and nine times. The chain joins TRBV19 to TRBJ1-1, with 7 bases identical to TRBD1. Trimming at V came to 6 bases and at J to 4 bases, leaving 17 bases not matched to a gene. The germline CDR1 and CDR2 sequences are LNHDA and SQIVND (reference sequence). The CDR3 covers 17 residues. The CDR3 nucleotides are TGTGCCAGTAGCTTCGACAGGGCGCGCGTAGTTCGCACTGAAGCTTTCTTT. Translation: CASSFDRARVVRTEAFF.